This T cell receptor (beta chain) was captured by sequencing in a study of blood T cells in healthy people across ages. Study-wide context: Template switching picked up about one barcoded beta molecule for each two T cells. General observations from the study: TCR beta diversity correlated strongly with naive T cell percentage. Naive and antigen-experienced cells were not separated, limiting conclusive comparison.

The CDR3 has 15 amino acids. Comments on this clonotype: Antigen unknown. The junction departs from the called germline gene at one end, perhaps through a read error.

Using a J-beta primer mix together with a sample-barcoded 5' primer, a second PCR was run for about 6 to 11 cycles. With 12 random nucleotides, a template-switch adaptor tagged each individual cDNA molecule. TCRdb redid the calling of the 5' RACE reads with MiXCR, one entry per CDR3 protein. The data contain around 750,000 distinct CDR3 sequences, 53% of them singletons. Sequenced material: blood. The rearrangement joins TRBV12-3 or TRBV12-4 to TRBJ2-1; 9 positions agree with TRBD1. The sequence derives from a man older than 75 in good health. The CDR3 coding sequence is TGTACCAGCAACCTCCGGGACAGGGTCTACAATGAGCAGTTCTTC. Translation gives CTSNLRDRVYNEQFF.